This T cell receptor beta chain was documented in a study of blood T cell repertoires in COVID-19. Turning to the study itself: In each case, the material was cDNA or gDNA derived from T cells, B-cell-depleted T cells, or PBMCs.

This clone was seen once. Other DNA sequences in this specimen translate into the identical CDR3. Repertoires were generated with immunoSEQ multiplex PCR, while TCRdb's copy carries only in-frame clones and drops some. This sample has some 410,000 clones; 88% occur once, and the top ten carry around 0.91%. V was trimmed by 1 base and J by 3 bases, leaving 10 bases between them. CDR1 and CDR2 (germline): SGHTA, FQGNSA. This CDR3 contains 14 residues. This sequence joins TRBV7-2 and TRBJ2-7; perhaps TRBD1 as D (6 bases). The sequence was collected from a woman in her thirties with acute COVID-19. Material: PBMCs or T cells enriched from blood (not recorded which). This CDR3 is CASSLGQENYEQYF. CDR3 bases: TGTGCCAGCAGCTTAGGACAGGAGAACTACGAGCAGTACTTC.